The table lists the clone carrying this T cell receptor (beta chain) with a few counts. As yet, its antigen is unknown. These data come from a study of T cells in Graves' hyperthyroidism and ophthalmopathy. The wider study: Sampling of peripheral blood happened at initial diagnosis, prior to any treatment. Study outcomes and limitations: Stable hyperthyroidism was told apart from ophthalmopathy by a model built on 13 V-J features. Clonotypes that were expanded in thyroid above 0.001 mostly appeared in blood too.

Those patients with uncontrolled infection, other autoimmune disease, pregnancy or lactation were excluded. Amplified regions were TCR beta CDR3 sequences from RNA transcripts. Using the HTBI primer set, a first-round RT-PCR was run on the TCR CDR3. TCRdb itself ran the multiplex PCR reads through MiXCR, one entry per CDR3 protein. The profile covers some 490,000 distinct CDR3 sequences, with about 22% appearing a single time and approximately 49% taken by the ten largest. The V end was cut by 4 bases, the J end by 8 bases, with 12 bases between. CDR3 size: 13 residues. CDR1 is LGHNA, CDR2 YSLEER, per germline.

This chain uses TRBV4-3 with TRBJ2-1; maybe TRBD2 (6 bases). Sequencing was performed on blood. The sequence came from an older woman with Graves' ophthalmopathy. CDR3 sequence: CASSLAREDEQFF. CDR3 in DNA: TGCGCCAGCAGCCTAGCCAGGGAGGATGAGCAGTTCTTC.